Below are 16 T cell receptor beta chains sequenced from a single sample in a study of the immune and genomic landscape of osteosarcoma. The protocol was immunoSEQ multiplex PCR, while the TCRdb copy is restricted to in-frame clones and leaves out a portion. The sample contains thousands of clones, approximately 72% of which appear only once. Osteosarcoma specimens were post-treatment primary, local recurrence and metastasis tumors from poor-prognosis patients. The specimen was osteosarcoma tumor tissue from the lung. Source of these receptors: a human donor with osteosarcoma.

As regards this clone: The sample has other DNA sequences that encode this CDR3 too. The V call is TRBV4-1, the J call TRBJ2-5, with 8 bases that match TRBD1. The CDR3 runs to 14 residues. The V and J ends lost 3 bases and 5 bases, in that order; junction bases with no gene match: 5. CDR1 and CDR2 (germline): MGHRA, YSYEKL. In DNA, the CDR3 is TGCGCCAGCAGCCATGAGGGACAGGTGGAGACCCAGTACTTC. Translating gives CASSHEGQVETQYF.

This clone was recorded once. The chain combines TRBV5-4 with TRBJ2-2; D is unclear. CDR3 length: 13 amino acids. Germline-derived CDR1 and CDR2 are SGHNT and YYREEE (reference sequence). Trimming stripped 0 bases from V and 6 bases from J, with 6 bases between. Written as DNA, the CDR3 is TGTGCCAGCAGCTTGGGTGGGCCCGGGGAGCTGTTTTTT. Residues: CASSLGGPGELFF.

V gene TRBV6-5 combines with J gene TRBJ2-2; 8 bases fit TRBD2. The germline V gene has CDR1 MNHEY and CDR2 SVGAGI. The CDR3 is made up of 14 amino acids. The V segment lost 5 bases and the J segment 3 bases; nucleotides outside the gene matches: 2. CDR3 nucleotide sequence: TGTGCCAGCAGTGAACTAGCGGACACCGGGGAGCTGTTTTTT. It is translated as CASSELADTGELFF.

This chain joins TRBV6-5 and TRBJ1-1; D ambiguous. Germline CDR1 reads MNHEY; CDR2 reads SVGAGI. With 5 bases removed from V and 1 base from J, the gap between germline ends came to 11 bases. This CDR3 is built from 14 residues. CDR3 coding DNA: TGTGCCAGCAGTGGGGTGGACCAGAACACTGAAGCTTTCTTT. Protein: CASSGVDQNTEAFF.

This rearrangement joins TRBV6-1 to TRBJ1-1; D not resolved. V lost 2 bases and J 1 base, leaving 8 bases between the germline ends. The CDR3 covers 14 residues. Germline CDR1 MNHNS, CDR2 SASEGT. The CDR3 spells CASSEPYGNTEAFF. Written as DNA, the CDR3 is TGTGCCAGCAGTGAACCATACGGGAACACTGAAGCTTTCTTT.

J is TRBJ1-4 and V is TRBV2; D is unclear. Germline CDR1 SNHLY, CDR2 FYNNEI. V lost 4 bases to trimming and J lost 0 bases, with 6 bases between them. The CDR3 sequence is 14 residues long. CDR3 residues: CASSAPPTNEKLFF. CDR3 bases: TGTGCCAGCAGTGCCCCCCCAACTAATGAAAAACTGTTTTTT. The variable domain in full, with the rest retrieved from reference TRBV2 and TRBJ1-4, is EPEVTQTPSHQVTQMGQEVILRCVPISNHLYFYWYRQILGQKVEFLVSFYNNEISEKSEIFDDQFSVERPDGSNFTLKIRSTKLEDSAMYFCASSAPPTNEKLFFGSGTQLSVL.

This chain links TRBV11-2 with TRBJ1-1, with D possibly TRBD1 on 6 matching bases. Germline CDR1 and CDR2: SGHAT and FQNNGV. V lost 5 bases to trimming and J lost 1 base, with 11 bases between them. The CDR3 sequence is 14 residues long. The CDR3 bases are TGTGCCAGCAGCCTGGGACACCAGAACACTGAAGCTTTCTTT. This sequence encodes CASSLGHQNTEAFF.

The table lists this clone with a count of one. V gene TRBV11-1 combines with J gene TRBJ2-5; TRBD2 matches 12 bases. This CDR3 has 16 residues. The V and J ends lost 5 bases and 0 bases, in that order; junction bases with no gene match: 4. Germline V lookup: CDR1 SGHAT, CDR2 FQDESV (reference sequence). The CDR3 DNA follows: TGTGCCAGCAGCCCGACTAGCGGGGGCTACCAAGAGACCCAGTACTTC. Amino acid sequence: CASSPTSGGYQETQYF.

The J gene is TRBJ2-5, the V gene TRBV7-7; tentatively, D is TRBD2 (7 bases). Per the germline V gene, CDR1 is SSHAT and CDR2 is FNYEAQ (reference sequence). CDR3 length equals 15 residues. Trimming removed 3 bases from V and 4 bases from J, with 15 bases in between. This chain's CDR3 is CASSLYSGDTETQYF. As DNA, the CDR3 is TGTGCCAGCAGCTTGTACAGCGGGGACACAGAGACCCAGTACTTC.

For the CDR3, the DNA is TGTGCCAGCAGCCAATTCGACGCAACTAATGAAAAACTGTTTTTT. Protein: CASSQFDATNEKLFF. The chain links TRBV16 to TRBJ1-4; unclear D gene. Germline V gene lookup returns CDR1 KGHSY and CDR2 FQNENV. The ends were cut back, 1 base at V and 0 bases at J, with 6 bases in the middle. The CDR3 covers 15 residues.

The chain carries TRBV1 and TRBJ2-5; TRBD2 was called by the table and not checked on the DNA. TRBV1 is shown as a pseudogene. The CDR3 sequence is 16 residues long. CDR3 amino acids: CASSPATSGDQETQYF. CDR3 bases: TGCGCCAGCAGCCCCGCGACTAGCGGGGACCAAGAGACCCAGTACTTC.

The rearrangement joins TRBV19 to TRBJ2-3; TRBD1 matches 7 bases. The CDR3 is 15 amino acids. V lost 4 bases to trimming and J lost 1 base; unmatched junction nucleotides: 5. The germline V gene has CDR1 LNHDA and CDR2 SQIVND (reference sequence). The CDR3 spells CASSRDSLRTDTQYF. The DNA of the CDR3 is TGTGCCAGTAGTAGGGACAGCCTCCGCACAGATACGCAGTATTTT.

CDR3: CASSRNSGANVLTF. CDR3 DNA sequence: TGTGCCAGCAGTCGAAACTCTGGGGCCAACGTCCTGACTTTC. The chain joins TRBV27 to TRBJ2-6, with D uncertain. V was trimmed by 5 bases and J by 0 bases, leaving 5 bases between them. Looked up from germline, CDR1 is MNHEY and CDR2 is SMNVEV (reference sequence). This CDR3 region has 14 residues.

The chain has TRBV6-6 and TRBJ1-1; D is ambiguous. With 5 bases removed from V and 0 bases from J, the gap between germline ends came to 10 bases. Looked up from germline, CDR1 is MNHNY and CDR2 is SVGAGI (reference sequence). This CDR3 region has 14 residues. CDR3 loop: CASSSGSVNTEAFF. CDR3 DNA: TGTGCCAGCAGTAGCGGATCGGTGAACACTGAAGCTTTCTTT.

The count of this clone is one. The genes are TRBV16 and TRBJ2-5; D not resolved. Looked up from germline, CDR1 is KGHSY and CDR2 is FQNENV. The CDR3 is made up of 15 amino acids. V gave up 4 bases and J gave up 2 bases, with 14 bases separating them. This CDR3 is CASSPSRLGQETQYF. Here the CDR3 DNA reads TGTGCCAGCAGCCCCTCTCGCTTGGGGCAAGAGACCCAGTACTTC.

The J gene is TRBJ2-3, the V gene TRBV7-3; 16 bases fit TRBD2. The length of the CDR3 is 18 residues. Germline CDR1 and CDR2: SGHTA and FQGTGA. V lost 3 bases and J lost 2; bases outside the gene matches: 5. CDR3 coding DNA: TGTGCCAGCAGCTTTGGGACTAGCGGGGGGGCCGCCACAGATACGCAGTATTTT. It encodes CASSFGTSGGAATDTQYF.